These T cell receptor beta chains were read from a single sample in a study of T cells in Graves' hyperthyroidism and ophthalmopathy. TCRdb recomputed calls from the multiplex PCR reads with MiXCR, one row per CDR3 protein. Of 550,000 to 700,000 distinct CDR3 sequences in the sample, around 42% were seen once. Sequencing used peripheral blood or thyroid tissue (not recorded which). The receptors shown here come from an adult woman with Graves' disease, either hyperthyroidism or ophthalmopathy (not recorded which). Both conserved end residues are part of each CDR3. The order of the fields is J gene, clone size, D gene, CDR3 length, V gene, CDR3 DNA, CDR3 protein. D genes are given only for firm matches. Clone size is given for some rows only: seen once, a few or many times, or a class if the clone is expanded.

J gene: TRBJ1-5
clone size: .
D gene: .
CDR3 length: 14
V gene: TRBV30
CDR3 DNA: TGTGCCTGGAGTACAATAGAGAGCAATCAGCCCCAGCATTTT
CDR3 protein: CAWSTIESNQPQHF

J gene: TRBJ2-7
clone size: .
D gene: TRBD1
CDR3 length: 15
V gene: TRBV7-9
CDR3 DNA: TGTGCCAGCAGCGTCGCAACGACAGGGGCGGACGAGCAGTACTTC
CDR3 protein: CASSVATTGADEQYF

J gene: TRBJ2-1
clone size: .
D gene: TRBD2
CDR3 length: 15
V gene: TRBV10-3
CDR3 DNA: TGTGCCATCAGCTCACTAGCGGGAGGAGGCAATGAGCAGTTCTTC
CDR3 protein: CAISSLAGGGNEQFF

J gene: TRBJ2-5
clone size: .
D gene: .
CDR3 length: 15
V gene: TRBV12-3/TRBV12-4
CDR3 DNA: TGTGCCAGCAGTCCTCGGACCCTGGCGCAAGAGACCCAGTACTTC
CDR3 protein: CASSPRTLAQETQYF

J gene: TRBJ1-6
clone size: many
D gene: .
CDR3 length: 15
V gene: TRBV27
CDR3 DNA: TGTGCCAGCAGTTTATCGATGGGAGCTAGTTCACCCCTCCACTTT
CDR3 protein: CASSLSMGASSPLHF

J gene: TRBJ2-7
clone size: many
D gene: .
CDR3 length: 17
V gene: TRBV2
CDR3 DNA: TGTGCCAGCAGTGAAGCGCTTTACGGGGGAACTTCCTACGAGCAGTACTTC
CDR3 protein: CASSEALYGGTSYEQYF

J gene: TRBJ1-2
clone size: few
D gene: .
CDR3 length: 14
V gene: TRBV29-1
CDR3 DNA: TGCAGCGTTGACGGGTGGGCCATCAGTTATGGCTACACCTTC
CDR3 protein: CSVDGWAISYGYTF

J gene: TRBJ2-2
clone size: .
D gene: .
CDR3 length: 13
V gene: TRBV5-1
CDR3 DNA: TGCGCCAGCAGCTTGGGTCCCAGCAGGGAGCTGTTTTTT
CDR3 protein: CASSLGPSRELFF

J gene: TRBJ2-5
clone size: once
D gene: TRBD1
CDR3 length: 14
V gene: TRBV10-2
CDR3 DNA: TGCGCCAGTCGGGGACAGGGGGATCATCAGCCCCAGTACTTC
CDR3 protein: CASRGQGDHQPQYF

J gene: TRBJ2-7
clone size: .
D gene: .
CDR3 length: 14
V gene: TRBV5-1
CDR3 DNA: TGTGCCAGCAGCTTAACCGGACTACCATACGAGCAGTACTTC
CDR3 protein: CASSLTGLPYEQYF

J gene: TRBJ2-5
clone size: .
D gene: TRBD1
CDR3 length: 15
V gene: TRBV2
CDR3 DNA: TGTGCCAGCAACGATGGACAGGGAGTATTGGAGACCCAGTACTTC
CDR3 protein: CASNDGQGVLETQYF

J gene: TRBJ2-7
clone size: .
D gene: .
CDR3 length: 11
V gene: TRBV11-3
CDR3 DNA: TGTGCCAGCAGCTTAGGCGGGAAGCAGTACTTC
CDR3 protein: CASSLGGKQYF

J gene: TRBJ2-5
clone size: .
D gene: TRBD2
CDR3 length: 12
V gene: TRBV29-1
CDR3 DNA: TGCACCGTTACGGGAGGGGAAGAGACCCAGTACTTC
CDR3 protein: CTVTGGEETQYF

J gene: TRBJ2-7
clone size: .
D gene: TRBD1
CDR3 length: 12
V gene: TRBV29-1
CDR3 DNA: TGCAGTGTCCCCCTGGACAGGGACGAGCAGTACTTC
CDR3 protein: CSVPLDRDEQYF

J gene: TRBJ1-5
clone size: .
D gene: TRBD1
CDR3 length: 16
V gene: TRBV15
CDR3 DNA: TGTGCCACCAGCAGAGGATCAGGGGGCTACAATCAGCCCCAGCATTTT
CDR3 protein: CATSRGSGGYNQPQHF

J gene: TRBJ1-4
clone size: .
D gene: TRBD1
CDR3 length: 15
V gene: TRBV5-1
CDR3 DNA: TGCGCCAGCAGCTTGGTTACAGGGGGAAGTGAAAAACTTCTTTTT
CDR3 protein: CASSLVTGGSEKLLF

J gene: TRBJ2-2
clone size: .
D gene: TRBD1
CDR3 length: 13
V gene: TRBV19
CDR3 DNA: TGTGCCAGTAGTACGGGGACAGTGGGAGAGCTGTTTTTT
CDR3 protein: CASSTGTVGELFF

J gene: TRBJ2-5
clone size: .
D gene: .
CDR3 length: 13
V gene: TRBV29-1
CDR3 DNA: TGCAGCGCAGGAAAGGACACGTTTGGGACCCAGTACTTC
CDR3 protein: CSAGKDTFGTQYF

J gene: TRBJ1-2
clone size: many
D gene: .
CDR3 length: 14
V gene: TRBV6-5
CDR3 DNA: TGTGCCAGCAGTTCGGACGCCCCTGTGGATGGCTACACCTTC
CDR3 protein: CASSSDAPVDGYTF

J gene: TRBJ2-7
clone size: few
D gene: TRBD2
CDR3 length: 16
V gene: TRBV5-4
CDR3 DNA: TGTGCCAGCAGCTTCAAGACTAGCGGGGCTCCCTACGAGCAGTACTTC
CDR3 protein: CASSFKTSGAPYEQYF

J gene: TRBJ1-2
clone size: .
D gene: .
CDR3 length: 14
V gene: TRBV20-1
CDR3 DNA: TGCAGTGCTAGAGATCGGGTTATTAACTATGGCTACACCTTC
CDR3 protein: CSARDRVINYGYTF

J gene: TRBJ2-5
clone size: .
D gene: .
CDR3 length: 13
V gene: TRBV7-9
CDR3 DNA: TGTGCCAGCAGCTTGACATTCCGGGAGACCCAGTACTTC
CDR3 protein: CASSLTFRETQYF

J gene: TRBJ2-6
clone size: few
D gene: .
CDR3 length: 16
V gene: TRBV7-9
CDR3 DNA: TGTGCCAGCAGCTTAACGGGCGGGACTGGGGCCAACGTCCTGACTTTC
CDR3 protein: CASSLTGGTGANVLTF

J gene: TRBJ1-3
clone size: .
D gene: TRBD1
CDR3 length: 13
V gene: TRBV20-1
CDR3 DNA: TGCAGTGCTACAGGGACAGGGGGGAACACCATATATTTT
CDR3 protein: CSATGTGGNTIYF

J gene: TRBJ1-1
clone size: many
D gene: .
CDR3 length: 13
V gene: TRBV20-1
CDR3 DNA: TGCAGTGCTAGAGATCGATTACGGGTAGTGCCTTTCTTT
CDR3 protein: CSARDRLRVVPFF

J gene: TRBJ1-1
clone size: many
D gene: .
CDR3 length: 14
V gene: TRBV10-3
CDR3 DNA: TGTGCCATCAGTGAACAGGGTGGGATCACTGAAGCTTTCTTT
CDR3 protein: CAISEQGGITEAFF

J gene: TRBJ1-1
clone size: many
D gene: .
CDR3 length: 18
V gene: TRBV7-9
CDR3 DNA: TGTGCCAGCAGCTTAGATACCCTTGGGGGGGCCAGGAACACTGAAGCTTTCTTT
CDR3 protein: CASSLDTLGGARNTEAFF

J gene: TRBJ1-1
clone size: many
D gene: .
CDR3 length: 13
V gene: TRBV9
CDR3 DNA: TGTGCCAGCAGTGCGGGGCAAGAGGAAGAAGCTTTCTTT
CDR3 protein: CASSAGQEEEAFF

J gene: TRBJ2-5
clone size: .
D gene: .
CDR3 length: 14
V gene: TRBV20-1
CDR3 DNA: TGCAGTGCTAGTCAGGGGCGGGTAGTGAAGACCCAGTACTTC
CDR3 protein: CSASQGRVVKTQYF

J gene: TRBJ2-5
clone size: few
D gene: TRBD1
CDR3 length: 15
V gene: TRBV7-8
CDR3 DNA: TGTGCCAGCAGCTCAGAGAGGGGGCGTTGGGAGACCCAGTACTTC
CDR3 protein: CASSSERGRWETQYF

J gene: TRBJ2-7
clone size: .
D gene: TRBD2
CDR3 length: 16
V gene: TRBV9
CDR3 DNA: TGTGCCAGCAGCGGGAAACTAGCGGGAGGTATAGACGAGCAGTACTTC
CDR3 protein: CASSGKLAGGIDEQYF

J gene: TRBJ1-6
clone size: .
D gene: .
CDR3 length: 16
V gene: TRBV15
CDR3 DNA: TGTGCCACCAGCAGAGAAGCGGCAGGGGTAGGGTCACCCCTCCACTTT
CDR3 protein: CATSREAAGVGSPLHF

J gene: TRBJ2-7
clone size: many
D gene: .
CDR3 length: 13
V gene: TRBV2
CDR3 DNA: TGTGCCAGCAGTCAGTTGGCGGTCGGCGAGCAGTACTTC
CDR3 protein: CASSQLAVGEQYF

J gene: TRBJ2-1
clone size: .
D gene: TRBD1
CDR3 length: 15
V gene: TRBV20-1
CDR3 DNA: TGCAGTGCTACTCGAGACAGGGGGCATTACAATGAGCAGTTCTTC
CDR3 protein: CSATRDRGHYNEQFF

J gene: TRBJ1-2
clone size: .
D gene: .
CDR3 length: 15
V gene: TRBV2
CDR3 DNA: TGTGCCAGCAGTGGTAGGGCAGGGATGGACTATGGCTACACCTTC
CDR3 protein: CASSGRAGMDYGYTF

J gene: TRBJ1-2
clone size: .
D gene: .
CDR3 length: 13
V gene: TRBV20-1
CDR3 DNA: TGCGGCGGAGAGCAGATATCTAACTATGGCTACACCTTC
CDR3 protein: CGGEQISNYGYTF

J gene: TRBJ2-7
clone size: .
D gene: TRBD1
CDR3 length: 14
V gene: TRBV7-2
CDR3 DNA: TGTGCCAGCAGTAGGACAGGGCCTACCTACGAGCAGTACTTC
CDR3 protein: CASSRTGPTYEQYF

J gene: TRBJ1-1
clone size: many
D gene: .
CDR3 length: 16
V gene: TRBV7-3
CDR3 DNA: TGTGCCAGCAGCTTAACTGGCAGCGCGGGTGAGACTGAAGCTTTCTTT
CDR3 protein: CASSLTGSAGETEAFF

J gene: TRBJ2-7
clone size: .
D gene: TRBD2
CDR3 length: 14
V gene: TRBV29-1
CDR3 DNA: TGCAGCGTTGAAGGACTAGCGGAAACCTACGAGCAGTACTTC
CDR3 protein: CSVEGLAETYEQYF

J gene: TRBJ1-1
clone size: .
D gene: TRBD1
CDR3 length: 14
V gene: TRBV12-5
CDR3 DNA: TGTGCTAGTGCCGTATACACAGGGGGTGGAGAAGCTTTCTTT
CDR3 protein: CASAVYTGGGEAFF

J gene: TRBJ1-2
clone size: .
D gene: TRBD1
CDR3 length: 16
V gene: TRBV27
CDR3 DNA: TGTGCCAGCAGTGCCTTCGGGGACAGGGGTAACTATGGCTACACCTTC
CDR3 protein: CASSAFGDRGNYGYTF

J gene: TRBJ2-7
clone size: many
D gene: TRBD2
CDR3 length: 13
V gene: TRBV29-1
CDR3 DNA: TGCAGCGCCGGACTAGCGCCGACCTACGAGCAGTACTTC
CDR3 protein: CSAGLAPTYEQYF